This note documents a single T cell receptor beta chain sequence. This sample was included in a study of shared clonotypes between healthy human individuals. Libraries were prepared by immunoSEQ multiplex PCR; TCRdb keeps only in-frame clonotypes and omits some of them. The table lists about 560,000 clones, around three quarters of them singletons. CDR3 length: 16 amino acids. Germline assignment: CDR1 KGHSH and CDR2 LQKENI. Trimming removed 4 bases from V and 0 bases from J, with 13 bases in between. The TCR comes from a woman aged 40 to 50 in good health. Some clones in this sample may be carry-over from other donors' samples. This chain links TRBV18 with TRBJ1-3; the D is unclear. The sequenced sample was PBMCs. CDR3 coding DNA: TGTGCCAGCTCACAAAACACGGCACACTCTGGAAACACCATATATTTT. Its translation: CASSQNTAHSGNTIYF.